This TCR beta chain was identified during a study of T cells in Graves' hyperthyroidism and ophthalmopathy. Concerning this clonotype itself: The antigen is unknown.

Study conclusions and caveats: Among clonotypes expanded in thyroid above 0.001, most were also found in blood.

It was RNA transcripts that yielded the amplified TCR beta CDR3 regions. With the HTBI primer set, the TCR CDR3 went through a first round of RT-PCR. TCRdb itself ran the multiplex PCR reads through MiXCR, one entry per CDR3 protein. The sample records approximately 520,000 distinct CDR3 sequences, less than 25% being singletons. The CDR3 runs 13 residues. V was pared by 6 bases and J by 5 bases, with 14 bases between. Germline V gene lookup returns CDR1 MNHNS and CDR2 SASEGT. The sequence was obtained from a woman under 40 with Graves' ophthalmopathy. The sequenced sample was blood. The chain employs TRBV6-1 and TRBJ2-7, with a possible D match to TRBD2 (7 bases). The CDR3 is CASSHRGAHEQYF. CDR3 bases: TGTGCCAGCAGCCACCGGGGGGCCCACGAGCAGTACTTC.